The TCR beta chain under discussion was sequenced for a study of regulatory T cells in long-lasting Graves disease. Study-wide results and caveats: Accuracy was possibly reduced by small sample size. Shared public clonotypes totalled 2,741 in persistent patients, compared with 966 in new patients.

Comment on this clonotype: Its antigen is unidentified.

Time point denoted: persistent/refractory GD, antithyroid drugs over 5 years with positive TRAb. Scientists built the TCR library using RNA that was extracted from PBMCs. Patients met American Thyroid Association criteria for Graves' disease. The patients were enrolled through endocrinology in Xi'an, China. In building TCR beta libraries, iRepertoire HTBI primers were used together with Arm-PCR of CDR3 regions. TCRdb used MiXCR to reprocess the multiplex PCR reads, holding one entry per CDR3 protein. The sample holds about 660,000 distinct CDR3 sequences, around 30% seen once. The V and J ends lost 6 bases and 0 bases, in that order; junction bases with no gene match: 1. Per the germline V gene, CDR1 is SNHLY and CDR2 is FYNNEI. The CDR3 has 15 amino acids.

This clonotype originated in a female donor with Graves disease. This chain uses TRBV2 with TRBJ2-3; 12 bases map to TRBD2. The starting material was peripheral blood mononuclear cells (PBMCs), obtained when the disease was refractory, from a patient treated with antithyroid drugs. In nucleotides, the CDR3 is TGTGCCAGCAGGCTAGCGGGAGGGAGCACAGATACGCAGTATTTT. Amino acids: CASRLAGGSTDTQYF.